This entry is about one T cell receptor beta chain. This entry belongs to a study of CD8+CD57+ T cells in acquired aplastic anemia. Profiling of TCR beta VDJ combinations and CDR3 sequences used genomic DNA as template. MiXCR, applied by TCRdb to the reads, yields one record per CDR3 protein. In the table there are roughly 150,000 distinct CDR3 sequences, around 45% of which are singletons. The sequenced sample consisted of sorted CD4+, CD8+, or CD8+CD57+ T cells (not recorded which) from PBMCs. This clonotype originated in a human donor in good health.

The CDR3 protein is CASSQSGIGSYEQYF. DNA of the CDR3: TGTGCCAGCAGCCAATCGGGGATCGGGTCCTACGAGCAGTACTTC. The V and J genes are TRBV16 and TRBJ2-7; D call uncertain. The germline V gene encodes CDR1 KGHSY and CDR2 FQNENV. Trimming left V 0 bases short and J 1 base short, with 10 bases between. The CDR3 loop spans 15 amino acids. The full variable domain, its missing parts supplied by reference TRBV16 and TRBJ2-7, is GEEVAQTPKHLVRGEGQKAKLYCAPIKGHSYVFWYQQVLKNEFKFLISFQNENVFDETGMPKERFSAKCLPNSPCSLEIQATKLEDSAVYFCASSQSGIGSYEQYFGPGTRLTVT.